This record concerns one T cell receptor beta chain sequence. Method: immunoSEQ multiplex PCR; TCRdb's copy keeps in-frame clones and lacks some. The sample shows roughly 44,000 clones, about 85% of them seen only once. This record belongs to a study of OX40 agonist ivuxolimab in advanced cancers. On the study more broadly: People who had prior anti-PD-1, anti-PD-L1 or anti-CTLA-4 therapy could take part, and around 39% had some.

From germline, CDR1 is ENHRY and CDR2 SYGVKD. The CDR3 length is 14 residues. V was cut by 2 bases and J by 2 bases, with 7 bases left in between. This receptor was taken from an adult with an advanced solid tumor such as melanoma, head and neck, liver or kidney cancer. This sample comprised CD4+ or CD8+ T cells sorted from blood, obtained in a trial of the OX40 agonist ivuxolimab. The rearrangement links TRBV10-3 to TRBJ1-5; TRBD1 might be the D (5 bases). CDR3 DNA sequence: TGTGCCATCAGTGAGGACAGCCGCAATCAGCCCCAGCATTTT. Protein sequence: CAISEDSRNQPQHF.